The rows below give T cell receptor beta chains drawn from one sample of a study of T cell responses to AZD1222 COVID-19 vaccine. The protocol was immunoSEQ multiplex PCR, while the TCRdb copy is restricted to in-frame clones and leaves out a portion. This repertoire shows around 160,000 clones, 90% to 95% found once; its top ten account for roughly 5.6%. Sequencing was performed on peripheral blood, taken on day 0 of AZD1222 vaccination. These receptor sequences come from an adult in good health. Both conserved end residues are part of each CDR3. Each record gives: CDR3 DNA, CDR3 protein, J gene, D gene, V gene. The D gene is left open where the match is weak.

CDR3nt: TGTGCCACCAGCAGAGATCTCAAGGTCCACGAGCAGTACTTC; CDR3aa: CATSRDLKVHEQYF; j_gene: TRBJ2-7; d_gene: .; v_gene: TRBV15
CDR3nt: TGTGCCAGCAGCCGAGAGGGACAGGGCCCAGATACGCAGTATTTT; CDR3aa: CASSREGQGPDTQYF; j_gene: TRBJ2-3; d_gene: TRBD1; v_gene: TRBV6-5
CDR3nt: TGCAGTGCTAGTGAGCTTAACAGTGGCAATCAGCCCCAGCATTTT; CDR3aa: CSASELNSGNQPQHF; j_gene: TRBJ1-5; d_gene: .; v_gene: TRBV20-1
CDR3nt: TGTGCCAGCAGTCGGACCCCGGGACTCCAAGAGACCCAGTACTTC; CDR3aa: CASSRTPGLQETQYF; j_gene: TRBJ2-5; d_gene: .; v_gene: TRBV27
CDR3nt: TGTGCCAGCTCGCGTACGGGGGCTAGCACAGATACGCAGTATTTT; CDR3aa: CASSRTGASTDTQYF; j_gene: TRBJ2-3; d_gene: .; v_gene: TRBV18
CDR3nt: TGTGCCAGCAGCCAGGCCCTGTTTGATACGCAGTATTTT; CDR3aa: CASSQALFDTQYF; j_gene: TRBJ2-3; d_gene: .; v_gene: TRBV4-2
CDR3nt: TGTGCCAGCAGACAGGGGGGAGCGGAAGAAAAACTGTTTTTT; CDR3aa: CASRQGGAEEKLFF; j_gene: TRBJ1-4; d_gene: TRBD1; v_gene: TRBV28
CDR3nt: TGCGCCAGCAGTCCAAGAGGGACAAAGTCGGACACTGAAGCTTTCTTT; CDR3aa: CASSPRGTKSDTEAFF; j_gene: TRBJ1-1; d_gene: .; v_gene: TRBV23-1
CDR3nt: TGTGCCAGCAGCTCCCGGCGGCAGGGAGGTATGAATGAGCAGTTCTTC; CDR3aa: CASSSRRQGGMNEQFF; j_gene: TRBJ2-1; d_gene: .; v_gene: TRBV7-2
CDR3nt: TGTGCCAGCGCCCGGGCGGGAATGGAAGGTTCGGAGCAGTACTTC; CDR3aa: CASARAGMEGSEQYF; j_gene: TRBJ2-7; d_gene: .; v_gene: TRBV6-5
CDR3nt: TGTGCCAGCTCACCTAATCAACGTCGTCTAGGAAACACCATATATTTT; CDR3aa: CASSPNQRRLGNTIYF; j_gene: TRBJ1-3; d_gene: .; v_gene: TRBV18
CDR3nt: TGTGCCAGCTCAGGACGACAGGGGGCAGGAGAGCAGTTCTTC; CDR3aa: CASSGRQGAGEQFF; j_gene: TRBJ2-1; d_gene: TRBD1; v_gene: TRBV18
CDR3nt: TGTGCCAGCAGCGTAGAAAAGGACACAGATACGCAGTATTTT; CDR3aa: CASSVEKDTDTQYF; j_gene: TRBJ2-3; d_gene: .; v_gene: TRBV9
CDR3nt: TGTGCCAGCAGCCAAGTCACCGGGACCAAGACGCCAGATACGCAGTATTTT; CDR3aa: CASSQVTGTKTPDTQYF; j_gene: TRBJ2-3; d_gene: .; v_gene: TRBV4-2
CDR3nt: TGTGCCAGCAGCTTACCGGGACTAGCGGGTAGTTTAGAGCAGTACTTC; CDR3aa: CASSLPGLAGSLEQYF; j_gene: TRBJ2-7; d_gene: TRBD2; v_gene: TRBV11-2
CDR3nt: TGTGCCAGCAGCCAAAGGGGGCCCTACGAGCAGTACTTC; CDR3aa: CASSQRGPYEQYF; j_gene: TRBJ2-7; d_gene: TRBD1; v_gene: TRBV3-1/TRBV3-2
CDR3nt: TGCGCCAGCATCCGCACTCCTCGGGATACAGATACGCAGTATTTT; CDR3aa: CASIRTPRDTDTQYF; j_gene: TRBJ2-3; d_gene: .; v_gene: TRBV4-1